This T cell receptor (beta chain) was retrieved from a study of control samples from healthy donors and cancer patients. This clone was found a few times. Only in-frame clones appear in the TCRdb table, and some are missing; sequencing was by immunoSEQ multiplex PCR. Here the sample spans about 94,000 clones, 75% to 95% being singletons. Germline CDR1 and CDR2: SGHTA and FQGTGA. The CDR3 runs to 16 residues. V was pared by 2 bases and J by 4 bases, with 6 bases of the junction left unmatched. The rearrangement links TRBV7-3 to TRBJ2-2, with 8 nucleotides matching TRBD2. The sequence came from a woman aged 18-29 years in good health. The source material was blood. CDR3 in amino acids: CASSLGSGDSTGELFF. The CDR3 region has the DNA TGTGCCAGCAGCTTAGGTAGCGGGGACTCCACCGGGGAGCTGTTTTTT.